This is a list of T cell receptor beta chains from one sample in a study of CD8 T cells in Susac syndrome. One entry per CDR3 protein, called by TCRdb with MiXCR from the immunoSEQ multiplex PCR reads. The sample holds approximately 210,000 distinct CDR3 sequences, about 94% seen once. The sequencing sample was made of CD4+ T cells from PBMCs. The receptors originated from a human donor with Susac syndrome. Each CDR3 is given with its conserved first and last residue. D genes are given only for firm matches. Not every row has a clone size; where given, it reads once, few, many or a size class.

d_gene: TRBD1; v_gene: TRBV12-3/TRBV12-4; abundance: once; j_gene: TRBJ2-1; CDR3nt: TGTGCCAGCAGCCCGACAGGGAAGGGCTACAATGAGCAGTTCTTC; CDR3aa: CASSPTGKGYNEQFF
d_gene: NA; v_gene: TRBV5-6; abundance: once; j_gene: TRBJ2-1; CDR3nt: TGTGCCAGCAGCACCCCGGCCGTGGCAGGCCCAGAGTTCTTC; CDR3aa: CASSTPAVAGPEFF
d_gene: NA; v_gene: TRBV5-1; abundance: NA; j_gene: TRBJ2-1; CDR3nt: TGCGCCAGCAGCTCAGGGGCGGGTTACAATGAGCAGTTCTTC; CDR3aa: CASSSGAGYNEQFF
d_gene: NA; v_gene: TRBV20-1; abundance: once; j_gene: TRBJ2-5; CDR3nt: TGCAGTGCTAGATTCCCGGGACTTAGGTACCAAGAGACCCAGTACTTC; CDR3aa: CSARFPGLRYQETQYF
d_gene: NA; v_gene: TRBV5-1; abundance: NA; j_gene: TRBJ1-1; CDR3nt: TGCGCCAGCAGCTTGACGGGAGTAATGAACACTGAAGCTTTCTTT; CDR3aa: CASSLTGVMNTEAFF
d_gene: TRBD1; v_gene: TRBV4-3; abundance: NA; j_gene: TRBJ1-2; CDR3nt: TGCGCCAGCAGCCCCCGGACAGGAATGGCGGGTCGCTATGGCTACACCTTC; CDR3aa: CASSPRTGMAGRYGYTF
d_gene: NA; v_gene: TRBV5-1; abundance: NA; j_gene: TRBJ2-3; CDR3nt: TGCGCCAGCAGCTTACGACCGGGGAGTACAGATACGCAGTATTTT; CDR3aa: CASSLRPGSTDTQYF
d_gene: TRBD1; v_gene: TRBV20-1; abundance: NA; j_gene: TRBJ2-5; CDR3nt: TGCAGTGCTAGGACAGGGGGCCGAGAGACCCAGTACTTC; CDR3aa: CSARTGGRETQYF
d_gene: NA; v_gene: TRBV2; abundance: once; j_gene: TRBJ2-2; CDR3nt: TGTGCCAGCAGGAGCAGCACGAACACCGGGGAGCTGTTTTTT; CDR3aa: CASRSSTNTGELFF
d_gene: NA; v_gene: TRBV18; abundance: NA; j_gene: TRBJ1-5; CDR3nt: TGTGCCAGCTCACCACCGGGGCCCCGGAGCAATCAGCCCCAGCATTTT; CDR3aa: CASSPPGPRSNQPQHF
d_gene: NA; v_gene: TRBV12-3/TRBV12-4; abundance: NA; j_gene: TRBJ2-2; CDR3nt: TGTGCCAGCAGTTTCCCTTACGGCGGGGAGCTGTTTTTT; CDR3aa: CASSFPYGGELFF
d_gene: NA; v_gene: TRBV15; abundance: NA; j_gene: TRBJ2-3; CDR3nt: TGTGCCACCAGCAGAGAAGCCAGGGGTGCAGACACAGATACGCAGTATTTT; CDR3aa: CATSREARGADTDTQYF
d_gene: TRBD1; v_gene: TRBV7-8; abundance: NA; j_gene: TRBJ1-2; CDR3nt: TGTGCCAGCAGCATTGGGGACAGGAAGAACTATGGCTACACCTTC; CDR3aa: CASSIGDRKNYGYTF
d_gene: NA; v_gene: TRBV12-3/TRBV12-4; abundance: once; j_gene: TRBJ2-2; CDR3nt: TGTGCCAGCAGTTTAAATGTCGGGGAGCTGTTTTTT; CDR3aa: CASSLNVGELFF
d_gene: TRBD1; v_gene: TRBV10-2; abundance: NA; j_gene: TRBJ1-6; CDR3nt: TGCGCCGCCAAAACTTCCGGGACAGGCGAAAATTCACCCCTCCACTTT; CDR3aa: CAAKTSGTGENSPLHF
d_gene: TRBD2; v_gene: TRBV4-2; abundance: NA; j_gene: TRBJ2-1; CDR3nt: TGTGCCAGCAGCCAACTTCGGACTAGCGGGGGAGCCTCCTACAATGAGCAGTTCTTC; CDR3aa: CASSQLRTSGGASYNEQFF
d_gene: NA; v_gene: TRBV12-5; abundance: NA; j_gene: TRBJ1-4; CDR3nt: TGTGCTAGTGGGGGGGGGCCGCTTAATGAAAAACTGTTTTTT; CDR3aa: CASGGGPLNEKLFF
d_gene: NA; v_gene: TRBV30; abundance: NA; j_gene: TRBJ1-4; CDR3nt: TGTGCCCGCTCATCGTACAGGGAACCTAATGAAAAACTGTTTTTT; CDR3aa: CARSSYREPNEKLFF
d_gene: NA; v_gene: TRBV12-3/TRBV12-4; abundance: NA; j_gene: TRBJ1-5; CDR3nt: TGTGCCAGCAGCAGGGGCAATCAGCCCCAGCATTTT; CDR3aa: CASSRGNQPQHF
d_gene: NA; v_gene: TRBV20-1; abundance: NA; j_gene: TRBJ1-1; CDR3nt: TGCAGTGCTAGAGACCCCTTCTCAGGGATCGAGGCTTTCTTT; CDR3aa: CSARDPFSGIEAFF
d_gene: TRBD2; v_gene: TRBV9; abundance: NA; j_gene: TRBJ2-1; CDR3nt: TGTGCCAGCAGCGTAGGACTAGCGGGGGGATCCAATGAGCAGTTCTTC; CDR3aa: CASSVGLAGGSNEQFF
d_gene: TRBD1; v_gene: TRBV7-2; abundance: NA; j_gene: TRBJ2-7; CDR3nt: TGTGCCAGCGCGGGACAGGGGGTTCTCGAGCAGTACTTC; CDR3aa: CASAGQGVLEQYF
d_gene: NA; v_gene: TRBV5-6; abundance: NA; j_gene: TRBJ1-5; CDR3nt: TGTGCCAGCAGCTTGTTCGCCAGCAATCAGCCCCAGCATTTT; CDR3aa: CASSLFASNQPQHF
d_gene: NA; v_gene: TRBV20-1; abundance: NA; j_gene: TRBJ1-2; CDR3nt: TGCAGTGCTAGAGACCAATACGGGACGGTCTATGGCTACACCTTC; CDR3aa: CSARDQYGTVYGYTF
d_gene: NA; v_gene: TRBV2; abundance: NA; j_gene: TRBJ1-5; CDR3nt: TGTGCCAGCACCCAGTATGGGAGCAATCAGCCCCAGCATTTT; CDR3aa: CASTQYGSNQPQHF
d_gene: NA; v_gene: TRBV24-1; abundance: NA; j_gene: TRBJ2-5; CDR3nt: TGTGCCACCAGTGATCCCATGACGCTACGGACCCAGTACTTC; CDR3aa: CATSDPMTLRTQYF
d_gene: TRBD1; v_gene: TRBV20-1; abundance: NA; j_gene: TRBJ1-2; CDR3nt: TGCAGTGCTACTCGGGACAGTACTAACTATGGCTACACCTTC; CDR3aa: CSATRDSTNYGYTF
d_gene: TRBD1; v_gene: TRBV29-1; abundance: few; j_gene: TRBJ2-1; CDR3nt: TGCAGCGTGTCGGGACAGGGGTTCTACAATGAGCAGTTCTTC; CDR3aa: CSVSGQGFYNEQFF
d_gene: NA; v_gene: TRBV6-2/TRBV6-3; abundance: NA; j_gene: TRBJ1-1; CDR3nt: TGTGCCAGCAGTTACTACGATGGGGGCACTGAAGCTTTCTTT; CDR3aa: CASSYYDGGTEAFF
d_gene: TRBD2; v_gene: TRBV7-3; abundance: NA; j_gene: TRBJ2-3; CDR3nt: TGTGCCAGCAGCTCTCCCCCCGGGGGGGCAAAAGATACGCAGTATTTT; CDR3aa: CASSSPPGGAKDTQYF
d_gene: NA; v_gene: TRBV29-1; abundance: NA; j_gene: TRBJ2-2; CDR3nt: TGCAGCGTTGATGGCGGCCGCACCGGGGAGCTGTTTTTT; CDR3aa: CSVDGGRTGELFF
d_gene: NA; v_gene: TRBV5-1; abundance: NA; j_gene: TRBJ1-4; CDR3nt: TGCGCCAGCAGCTTGAGGCCAGCCGATAATGAAAAACTGTTTTTT; CDR3aa: CASSLRPADNEKLFF
d_gene: NA; v_gene: TRBV20-1; abundance: NA; j_gene: TRBJ1-2; CDR3nt: TGCAGTGCTCGCGAGCAAACCGGGGGTGGCTACACCTTC; CDR3aa: CSAREQTGGGYTF
d_gene: NA; v_gene: TRBV30; abundance: NA; j_gene: TRBJ2-5; CDR3nt: TGTGCCTGGAGGCTCGGGGGCAGAGAGACCCAGTACTTC; CDR3aa: CAWRLGGRETQYF
d_gene: NA; v_gene: TRBV4-3; abundance: NA; j_gene: TRBJ1-4; CDR3nt: TGCGCCAGCAGCCAAGGTCTGGGAAAACTGTTTTTT; CDR3aa: CASSQGLGKLFF
d_gene: NA; v_gene: TRBV28; abundance: NA; j_gene: TRBJ1-5; CDR3nt: TGTGCCAGCAGTTTAAGGACAGAAGATCAGCCCCAGCATTTT; CDR3aa: CASSLRTEDQPQHF
d_gene: TRBD2; v_gene: TRBV20-1; abundance: NA; j_gene: TRBJ2-7; CDR3nt: TGCAGTGGTAGCGGGGGGTCCTACGAGCAGTACTTC; CDR3aa: CSGSGGSYEQYF
d_gene: TRBD1; v_gene: TRBV5-4; abundance: NA; j_gene: TRBJ2-3; CDR3nt: TGTGCCAGCAGCGCACAGGGGGCTACGCAGTATTTT; CDR3aa: CASSAQGATQYF
d_gene: NA; v_gene: TRBV10-2; abundance: NA; j_gene: TRBJ2-1; CDR3nt: TGCGCCAGCAGGATTAGGCTAGCGACCTACAATGAGCAGTTCTTC; CDR3aa: CASRIRLATYNEQFF
d_gene: NA; v_gene: TRBV24-1; abundance: once; j_gene: TRBJ2-2; CDR3nt: TGTGCCACCAGTGGGACCTTCACCGGGGAGCTGTTTTTT; CDR3aa: CATSGTFTGELFF
d_gene: TRBD2; v_gene: TRBV6-2/TRBV6-3; abundance: NA; j_gene: TRBJ2-3; CDR3nt: TGTGCCAGCAGTTACCGGGGGGAAGATACGCAGTATTTT; CDR3aa: CASSYRGEDTQYF
d_gene: TRBD1; v_gene: TRBV14; abundance: NA; j_gene: TRBJ1-4; CDR3nt: TGTGCCAGCAGCAGACAGGGGACTAATGAAAAACTGTTTTTT; CDR3aa: CASSRQGTNEKLFF
d_gene: NA; v_gene: TRBV7-2; abundance: NA; j_gene: TRBJ1-4; CDR3nt: TGTGCCAGCAGCTTAGGGGGGCTTCAGGAAAAACTGTTTTTT; CDR3aa: CASSLGGLQEKLFF
d_gene: NA; v_gene: TRBV27; abundance: NA; j_gene: TRBJ2-6; CDR3nt: TGTGCCAGCAGGAAGTGGGCCGGGACGCAGCTTCTCGGTTTCTCTGGGGCCAACGTCCTGACTTTC; CDR3aa: CASRKWAGTQLLGFSGANVLTF
d_gene: TRBD1; v_gene: TRBV9; abundance: NA; j_gene: TRBJ2-7; CDR3nt: TGTGCCAGCAGCGCCCGGGACAGGGATTCCTACGAGCAGTACTTC; CDR3aa: CASSARDRDSYEQYF
d_gene: NA; v_gene: TRBV9; abundance: NA; j_gene: TRBJ1-5; CDR3nt: TGTGCCAGCAGCGTAGAGGGCGAAAGAGACCAGCCCCAGCATTTT; CDR3aa: CASSVEGERDQPQHF
d_gene: TRBD2; v_gene: TRBV25-1; abundance: NA; j_gene: TRBJ2-5; CDR3nt: TGTGCCAGCAGTGAATCGAGCGGGGGAATAGAGACCCAGTACTTC; CDR3aa: CASSESSGGIETQYF
d_gene: NA; v_gene: TRBV2; abundance: once; j_gene: TRBJ2-5; CDR3nt: TGTGCCAGCAGTGGGGATCTAGAGACCCAGTACTTC; CDR3aa: CASSGDLETQYF
d_gene: NA; v_gene: TRBV28; abundance: NA; j_gene: TRBJ2-3; CDR3nt: TGTGCCAGCAGTTTATTGTTAGTGTGGCAGCCTAGCCTCACAGATACGCAGTATTTT; CDR3aa: CASSLLLVWQPSLTDTQYF